This is a list of T cell receptor beta chains from one sample in a study of Ad26.COV2.S vaccination and SARS-CoV-2 variants. This table comes from immunoSEQ multiplex PCR, and its TCRdb copy is limited to in-frame clones, with some not included. The table has 200,000 to 300,000 clones, more than 75% seen once; the top ten hold around a tenth. The sample was peripheral blood, taken in a trial of Ad26.COV2.S vaccine versus placebo. The receptor set was obtained from a person aged 18-60 years who received the Ad26.COV2.S COVID-19 vaccine or a placebo. Both conserved end residues are part of each CDR3. A D gene is named only where the DNA matches it firmly.

j_call: TRBJ1-2
v_call: TRBV29-1
d_call: NA
cdr3_nt: TGCAGCGTTGAAGGCATCTCTTCTCCTGGCTACACCTTC
cdr3_aa: CSVEGISSPGYTF

j_call: TRBJ2-3
v_call: TRBV10-3
d_call: TRBD2
cdr3_nt: TGTGCCATCAGTTCTAGCGGGAGAGGGGTAGCGGATACGCAGTATTTT
cdr3_aa: CAISSSGRGVADTQYF

j_call: TRBJ2-1
v_call: TRBV7-9
d_call: TRBD2
cdr3_nt: TGTGCCACAACGGGCCTAGCGGGATACAATGAGCAGTTCTTC
cdr3_aa: CATTGLAGYNEQFF

j_call: TRBJ2-2
v_call: TRBV6-1
d_call: NA
cdr3_nt: TGTGCCAGCAGTGAGCTAACAGTCCAATCCGGGGAGCTGTTTTTT
cdr3_aa: CASSELTVQSGELFF

j_call: TRBJ1-3
v_call: TRBV21-1
d_call: NA
cdr3_nt: TGTGCCAGCAGCAAAACTCTTGTGTTCGGGGGACCGACTGGAAACACCATATATTTT
cdr3_aa: CASSKTLVFGGPTGNTIYF

j_call: TRBJ2-5
v_call: TRBV2
d_call: TRBD2
cdr3_nt: TGTGCCAGCAGCACGCGACTAGCGGGAGGAGAGACCCAGTACTTC
cdr3_aa: CASSTRLAGGETQYF

j_call: TRBJ2-7
v_call: TRBV7-2
d_call: TRBD1
cdr3_nt: TGTGCCAGCAGAGGACAGGGTGTCTACGAGCAGTACTTC
cdr3_aa: CASRGQGVYEQYF

j_call: TRBJ2-5
v_call: TRBV6-5
d_call: TRBD2
cdr3_nt: TGTGCCAGCAGTTACTTAAGCGGGACTAGTTCGGGAACCCAGTACTTC
cdr3_aa: CASSYLSGTSSGTQYF

j_call: TRBJ2-7
v_call: TRBV5-1
d_call: NA
cdr3_nt: TGCGCCAGCAGCTTTACGGGTTCCTCCTACGAGCAGTACTTC
cdr3_aa: CASSFTGSSYEQYF

j_call: TRBJ2-7
v_call: TRBV6-5
d_call: NA
cdr3_nt: TGTGCCAGCAGTAGTCCGGTGGGGGAGCAGTACTTC
cdr3_aa: CASSSPVGEQYF

j_call: TRBJ1-2
v_call: TRBV25-1
d_call: NA
cdr3_nt: TGTGCCAGCAGTTCTGGCGAGTCCTGGAGAGGCTACACCTTC
cdr3_aa: CASSSGESWRGYTF

j_call: TRBJ2-7
v_call: TRBV19
d_call: TRBD2
cdr3_nt: TGTGCCAGTAGGACTAGCGGGGGCTCCTACGAGCAGTACTTC
cdr3_aa: CASRTSGGSYEQYF

j_call: TRBJ2-4
v_call: TRBV5-4
d_call: NA
cdr3_nt: TGTGCCAGCAGCTTGGGAGCGATAAACATTCAGTACTTC
cdr3_aa: CASSLGAINIQYF

j_call: TRBJ1-1
v_call: TRBV7-2
d_call: NA
cdr3_nt: TGTGCCAGCACTAGGGGGTATGGTGAAGCTTTCTTT
cdr3_aa: CASTRGYGEAFF